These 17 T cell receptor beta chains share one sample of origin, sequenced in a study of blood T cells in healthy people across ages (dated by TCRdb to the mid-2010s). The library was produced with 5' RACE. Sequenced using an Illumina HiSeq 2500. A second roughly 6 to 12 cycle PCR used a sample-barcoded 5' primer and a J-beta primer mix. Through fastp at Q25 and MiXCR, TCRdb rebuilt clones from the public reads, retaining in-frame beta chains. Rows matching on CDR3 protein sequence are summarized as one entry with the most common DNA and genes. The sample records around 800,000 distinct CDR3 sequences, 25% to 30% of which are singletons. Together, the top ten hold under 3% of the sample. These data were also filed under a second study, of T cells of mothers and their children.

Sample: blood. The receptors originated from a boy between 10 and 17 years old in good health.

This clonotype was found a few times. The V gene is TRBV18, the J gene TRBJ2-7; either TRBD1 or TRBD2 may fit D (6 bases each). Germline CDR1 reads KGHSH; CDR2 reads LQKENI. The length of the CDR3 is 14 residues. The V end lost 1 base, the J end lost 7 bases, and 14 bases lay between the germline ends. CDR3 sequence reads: CASSPQGGLEEQYF. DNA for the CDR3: TGTGCCAGCTCACCACAGGGGGGCTTAGAGGAGCAGTACTTC.

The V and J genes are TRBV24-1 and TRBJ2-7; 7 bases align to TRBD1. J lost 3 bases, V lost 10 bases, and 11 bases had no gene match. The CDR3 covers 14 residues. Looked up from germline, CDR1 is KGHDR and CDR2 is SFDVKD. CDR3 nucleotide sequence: TGTGCCACGGAAGGACAGGCCGGGCTCTACGAGCAGTACTTC. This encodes CATEGQAGLYEQYF.

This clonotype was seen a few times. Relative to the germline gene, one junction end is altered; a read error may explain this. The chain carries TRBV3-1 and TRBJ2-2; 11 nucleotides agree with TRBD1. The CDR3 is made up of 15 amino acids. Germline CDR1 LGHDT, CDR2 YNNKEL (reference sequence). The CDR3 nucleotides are TGCGCCAGCAGCTTCCGGGACAGGGGGACCGGGGAGCTGTTTTTT. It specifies CASSFRDRGTGELFF. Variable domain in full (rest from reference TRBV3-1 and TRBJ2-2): DTAVSQTPKYLVTQMGNDKSIKCEQNLGHDTMYWYKQDSKKFLKIMFSYNNKELIINETVPNRFSPKSPDKAHLNLHINSLELGDSAVYFCASSFRDRGTGELFFGEGSRLTVL.

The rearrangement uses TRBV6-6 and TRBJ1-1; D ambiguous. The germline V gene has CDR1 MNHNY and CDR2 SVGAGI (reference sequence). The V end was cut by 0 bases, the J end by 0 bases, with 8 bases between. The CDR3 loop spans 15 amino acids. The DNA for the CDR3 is TGTGCCAGCAGTTACTCGAGGGCCGTGAACACTGAAGCTTTCTTT. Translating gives CASSYSRAVNTEAFF.

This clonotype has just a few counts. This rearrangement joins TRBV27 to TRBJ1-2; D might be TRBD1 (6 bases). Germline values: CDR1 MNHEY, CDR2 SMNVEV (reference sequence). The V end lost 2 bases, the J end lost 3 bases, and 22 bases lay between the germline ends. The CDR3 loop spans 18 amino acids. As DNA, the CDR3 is TGTGCCAGCAGTTTACCAGGGGTTGGAAGCGCCGAGGACTATGGCTACACCTTC. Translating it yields CASSLPGVGSAEDYGYTF.

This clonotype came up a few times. The CDR3 here is CASSPVAGSYGYTF. The CDR3 DNA sequence: TGTGCCAGCAGCCCCGTGGCAGGGAGCTATGGCTACACCTTC. V usage is TRBV11-2 and J usage is TRBJ1-2; TRBD1 is a possible D gene (5 bases). CDR1 is SGHAT and CDR2 is FQNNGV in the germline V gene. CDR3 size: 14 residues. The V end lost 5 bases, the J end lost 4 bases, and 14 bases lay between the germline ends.

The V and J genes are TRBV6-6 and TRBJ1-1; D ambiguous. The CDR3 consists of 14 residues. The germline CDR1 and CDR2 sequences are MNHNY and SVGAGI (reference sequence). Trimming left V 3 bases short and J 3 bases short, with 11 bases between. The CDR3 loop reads CASSYSGSDTEAFF. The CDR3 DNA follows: TGTGCCAGCAGTTATAGTGGGTCAGACACTGAAGCTTTCTTT.

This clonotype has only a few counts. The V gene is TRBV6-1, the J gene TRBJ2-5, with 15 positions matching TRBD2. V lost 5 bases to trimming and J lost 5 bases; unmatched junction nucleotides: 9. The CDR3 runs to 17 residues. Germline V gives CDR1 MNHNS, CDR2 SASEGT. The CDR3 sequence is CASSTGLAGGFGETQYF. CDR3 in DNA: TGTGCCAGCAGTACGGGACTAGCGGGGGGTTTCGGGGAGACCCAGTACTTC.

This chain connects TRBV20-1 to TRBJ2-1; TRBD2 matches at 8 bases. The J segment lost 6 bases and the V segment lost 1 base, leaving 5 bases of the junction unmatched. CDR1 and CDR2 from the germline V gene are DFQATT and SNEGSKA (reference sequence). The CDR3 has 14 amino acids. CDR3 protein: CSARASLAGNEQFF. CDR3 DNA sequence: TGCAGTGCTAGAGCGTCGCTAGCGGGCAATGAGCAGTTCTTC.

CDR3: CSAAPKGYTF. The CDR3 nucleotides read TGCAGTGCTGCCCCGAAAGGCTACACCTTC. The rearrangement links TRBV20-1 to TRBJ1-2; D remains unclear. Germline V gene sequence: CDR1 DFQATT, CDR2 SNEGSKA (reference sequence). V dropped 5 bases and J dropped 8 bases, with 9 bases sitting between them. The CDR3 totals 10 residues.

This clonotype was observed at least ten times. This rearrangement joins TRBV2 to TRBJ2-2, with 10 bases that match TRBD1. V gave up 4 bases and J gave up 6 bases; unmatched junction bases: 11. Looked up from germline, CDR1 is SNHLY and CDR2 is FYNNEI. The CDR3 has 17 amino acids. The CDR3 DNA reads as TGTGCCAGCAGTGGCCACCAACCGGGACAGGGGCCCGGGGAGCTGTTTTTT. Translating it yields CASSGHQPGQGPGELFF.

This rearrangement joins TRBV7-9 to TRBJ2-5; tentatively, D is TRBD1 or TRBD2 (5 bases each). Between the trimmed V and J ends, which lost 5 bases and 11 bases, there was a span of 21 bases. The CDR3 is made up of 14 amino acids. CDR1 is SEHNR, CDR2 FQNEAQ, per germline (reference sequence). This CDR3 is CASSQHRDERAQYF. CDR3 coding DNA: TGTGCCAGCAGCCAACACCGGGACGAAAGGGCTCAGTACTTC.

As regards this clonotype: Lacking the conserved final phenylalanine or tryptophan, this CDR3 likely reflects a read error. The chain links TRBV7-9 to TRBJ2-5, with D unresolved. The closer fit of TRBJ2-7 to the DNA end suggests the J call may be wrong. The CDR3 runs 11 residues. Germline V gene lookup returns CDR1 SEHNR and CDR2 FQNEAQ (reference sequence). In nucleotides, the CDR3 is TGTGCCAGCAGCTGGCAGTACGAGCAGTACCTC. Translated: CASSWQYEQYL.

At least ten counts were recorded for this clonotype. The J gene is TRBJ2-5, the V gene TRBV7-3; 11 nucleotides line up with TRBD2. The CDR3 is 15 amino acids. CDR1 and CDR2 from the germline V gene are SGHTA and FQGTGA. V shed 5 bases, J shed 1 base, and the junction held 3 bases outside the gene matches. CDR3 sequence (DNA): TGTGCCAGCAGCCCTAGCGGGGGGAGCCAAGAGACCCAGTACTTC. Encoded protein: CASSPSGGSQETQYF.

The CDR3 protein is CASSFSSVPEPYNEQFF. The CDR3 bases are TGTGCCAGCAGCTTTTCCAGTGTCCCGGAACCTTACAATGAGCAGTTCTTC. J is TRBJ2-1 and V is TRBV9; D unclear. V lost 4 bases and J lost 4, with 21 bases in between. This CDR3 is 17 amino acids long. Germline V gene sequence: CDR1 SGDLS, CDR2 YYNGEE.

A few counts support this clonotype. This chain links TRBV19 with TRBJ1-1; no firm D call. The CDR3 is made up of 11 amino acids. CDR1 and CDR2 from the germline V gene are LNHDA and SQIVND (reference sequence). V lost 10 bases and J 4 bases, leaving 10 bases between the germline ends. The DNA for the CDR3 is TGTGCCACCACCGGAGGCACTGAAGCTTTCTTT. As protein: CATTGGTEAFF.

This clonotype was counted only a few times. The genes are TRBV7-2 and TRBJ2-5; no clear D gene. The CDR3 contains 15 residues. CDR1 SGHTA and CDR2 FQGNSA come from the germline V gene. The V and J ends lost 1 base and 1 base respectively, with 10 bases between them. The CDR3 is CASSLVGQPQETQYF. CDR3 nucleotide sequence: TGTGCCAGCAGCTTAGTAGGGCAACCCCAAGAGACCCAGTACTTC.